This TCR beta chain was obtained from a study of blood T cell repertoires in COVID-19. Study-level information: Acute and convalescent COVID-19 samples came from the United States, Italy and Spain.

This clone was observed a handful of times. CDR1 and CDR2 (germline): SGHNT, YYREEE (reference sequence). The V end lost 0 bases, the J end lost 6 bases, and 6 bases lay between the germline ends. There are 12 residues in the CDR3. Some clones are missing from TCRdb's copy, which holds only in-frame ones; the method was immunoSEQ multiplex PCR. Counted here are 210,000 or so clones, approximately 90% occurring once; the ten biggest clones make up roughly 2.7%. This sequence joins TRBV5-4 and TRBJ1-2; D call uncertain. The receptor was derived from a man aged 25-45 years with COVID-19, enrolled during active disease. The sequenced material came from peripheral blood. CDR3 sequence: CASSLVQDGYTF. The CDR3 DNA sequence: TGTGCCAGCAGCTTGGTGCAGGATGGCTACACCTTC.